The 8 T cell receptor beta chains below all came from one sample that was sequenced in a study of control samples from healthy donors and cancer patients. Produced via immunoSEQ multiplex PCR; TCRdb's table is partial and in-frame only. The sample contains 110,000 or so clones, 90% of which appear only once. Sequencing was done on a sample of blood. The receptors were gathered from a human donor in good health. The donor label of this sample is uncertain.

This chain uses TRBV7-2 with TRBJ1-5; D is uncertain. The CDR3 runs 15 residues. Germline loops: CDR1 SGHTA, CDR2 FQGNSA. V gave up 2 bases and J gave up 0 bases, with 8 bases separating them. CDR3 bases: TGTGCCAGCAGCTTAAGAGGGTATAGCAATCAGCCCCAGCATTTT. It codes for CASSLRGYSNQPQHF.

The chain is built from TRBV5-1 and TRBJ1-1; 7 bases match TRBD1. The CDR3 runs 16 residues. The trim removed 0 bases at V and 6 bases at J, leaving 11 bases unmatched. The V gene's germline CDR1 is SGHRS and CDR2 YFSETQ. This CDR3 reads CASSLAYRGRWAEAFF. The CDR3 DNA reads TGCGCCAGCAGCTTGGCATACAGGGGAAGATGGGCTGAAGCTTTCTTT.

The sample holds one count of this clone. The rearrangement links TRBV14 to TRBJ2-1; D is perhaps TRBD1 or TRBD2 (6 bases each). With 7 bases removed from V and 3 bases from J, the gap between germline ends came to 16 bases. The CDR3 has 15 amino acids. CDR1 is SGHDN and CDR2 is FVKESK in the germline V gene. CDR3 in amino acids: CASTPRGGGYNEQFF. The CDR3 coding sequence is TGTGCCAGCACGCCCCGAGGAGGGGGCTACAATGAGCAGTTCTTC. Looking up the rest from reference TRBV14 and TRBJ2-1 gives the full variable domain: EAGVTQFPSHSVIEKGQTVTLRCDPISGHDNLYWYRRVMGKEIKFLLHFVKESKQDESGMPNNRFLAERTGGTYSTLKVQPAELEDSGVYFCASTPRGGGYNEQFFGPGTRLTVL.

The CDR3 DNA follows: TGTGCCAGCAGCTTAGATTTTTATACGCAGTATTTT. It codes for CASSLDFYTQYF. The V and J genes are TRBV11-2 and TRBJ2-3; no clear D. CDR3 length: 12 residues. From germline, CDR1 is SGHAT and CDR2 FQNNGV. Trimming removed 0 bases at V and 7 bases at J, with 5 bases between.

This sequence joins TRBV7-8 and TRBJ1-2; maybe TRBD1 (5 bases). V lost 3 bases and J lost 6, with 11 bases in between. The CDR3 contains 13 residues. CDR1 is SGHVS and CDR2 is FQNEAQ in the germline V gene. CDR3 residues: CASSLGREDGYTF. CDR3 in DNA: TGTGCCAGCAGCTTGGGCAGGGAGGATGGCTACACCTTC. Complete variable domain (other parts from reference TRBV7-8 and TRBJ1-2): GAGVSQSPRYKVAKRGQDVALRCDPISGHVSLFWYQQALGQGPEFLTYFQNEAQLDKSGLPSDRFFAERPEGSVSTLKIQRTQQEDSAVYLCASSLGREDGYTFGSGTRLTVV.

This clone was seen a few times. This sequence joins TRBV6-6 and TRBJ2-1; 7 bases are a match to TRBD1. The CDR3 consists of 14 residues. V lost 6 bases to trimming and J lost 0 bases; unmatched junction nucleotides: 2. Germline assignment: CDR1 MNHNY and CDR2 SVGAGI (reference sequence). The CDR3 is CASRTGISYNEQFF. The CDR3 DNA reads TGTGCCAGCAGGACAGGGATCTCCTACAATGAGCAGTTCTTC.

This clone was counted a single time. This sequence joins TRBV7-6 and TRBJ2-6, with D unresolved. The CDR3 covers 20 residues. V lost 1 base to trimming and J lost 0 bases, with 19 bases between them. Germline V gene sequence: CDR1 SGHVS, CDR2 FNYEAQ. Here the CDR3 DNA reads TGTGCCAGCAGCTTAGTAGCTAAGAGGCTCTTCGGCTCTGGGGCCAACGTCCTGACTTTC. It codes for CASSLVAKRLFGSGANVLTF.

V usage is TRBV18 and J usage is TRBJ1-6; TRBD1 aligns across 7 bases. Trimming cost V 3 bases and J 8 bases; bases outside gene matches: 7. The CDR3 extends over 15 amino acids. Germline-derived CDR1 and CDR2 are KGHSH and LQKENI. The chain's CDR3 is CASSPSTGRDSPLHF. CDR3 DNA: TGTGCCAGCTCACCCTCGACAGGGCGAGATTCACCCCTCCACTTT. The full variable domain, its missing parts supplied by reference TRBV18 and TRBJ1-6, is NAGVMQNPRHLVRRRGQEARLRCSPMKGHSHVYWYRQLPEEGLKFMVYLQKENIIDESGMPKERFSAEFPKEGPSILRIQQVVRGDSAAYFCASSPSTGRDSPLHFGNGTRLTVT.